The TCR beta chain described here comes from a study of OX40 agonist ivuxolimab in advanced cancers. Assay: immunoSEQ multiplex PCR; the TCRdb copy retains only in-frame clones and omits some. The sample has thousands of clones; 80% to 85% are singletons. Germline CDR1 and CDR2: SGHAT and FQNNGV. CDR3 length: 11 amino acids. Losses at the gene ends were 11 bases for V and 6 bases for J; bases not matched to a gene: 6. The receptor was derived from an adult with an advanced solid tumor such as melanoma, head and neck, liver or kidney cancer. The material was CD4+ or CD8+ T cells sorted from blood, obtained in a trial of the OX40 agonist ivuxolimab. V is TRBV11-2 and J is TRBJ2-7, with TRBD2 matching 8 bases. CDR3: CASSRGGEQYF. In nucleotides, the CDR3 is TGTGCCTCCAGCCGGGGGGGCGAGCAGTACTTC.